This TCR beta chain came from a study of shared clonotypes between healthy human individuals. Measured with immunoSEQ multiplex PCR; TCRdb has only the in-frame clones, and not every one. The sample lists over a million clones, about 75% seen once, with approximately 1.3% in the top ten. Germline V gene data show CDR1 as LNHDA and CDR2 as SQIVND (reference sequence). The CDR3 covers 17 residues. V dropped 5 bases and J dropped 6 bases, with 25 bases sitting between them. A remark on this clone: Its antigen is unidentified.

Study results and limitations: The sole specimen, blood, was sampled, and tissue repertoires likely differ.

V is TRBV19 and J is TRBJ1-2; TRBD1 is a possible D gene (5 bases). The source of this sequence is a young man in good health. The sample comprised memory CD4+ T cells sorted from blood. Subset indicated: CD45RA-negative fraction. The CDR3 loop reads CASSHFAQASGQDGYTF. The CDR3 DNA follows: TGTGCCAGTAGTCATTTCGCTCAGGCTTCGGGGCAGGATGGCTACACCTTC.